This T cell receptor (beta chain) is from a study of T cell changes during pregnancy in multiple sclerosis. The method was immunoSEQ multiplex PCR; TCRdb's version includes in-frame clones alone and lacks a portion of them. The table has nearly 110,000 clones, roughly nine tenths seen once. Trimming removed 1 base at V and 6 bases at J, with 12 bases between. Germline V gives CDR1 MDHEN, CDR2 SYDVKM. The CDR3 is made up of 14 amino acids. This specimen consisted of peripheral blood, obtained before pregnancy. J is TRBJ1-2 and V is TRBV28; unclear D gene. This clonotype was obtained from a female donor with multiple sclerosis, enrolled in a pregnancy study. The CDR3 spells CASSLYRKGDGYTF. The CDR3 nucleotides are TGTGCCAGCAGTTTATACCGCAAGGGAGATGGCTACACCTTC.